A selection of T cell receptor beta chains follows, all from one sample in a study of shared clonotypes between healthy human individuals. Sequencing was performed with immunoSEQ multiplex PCR; in TCRdb, only in-frame clones are kept and a portion is missing. The profile shows over a million clones, 95% to 99% of them singletons. The specimen sequenced was naive CD4+ T cells sorted from blood. The origin of the receptors is a man aged 25 to 45 in good health. Each CDR3 is given with its conserved first and last residue. Fields, in order: CDR3 DNA, CDR3 protein, J gene, clone size, V gene, D gene. D genes are given only for firm matches. Part of the rows lack a size; the others show once, few, many or a class for expanded clones.

TGTGCCAGCAGCTTGCGTATCGGGGGCCTTAGCAATCAGCCCCAGCATTTT,CASSLRIGGLSNQPQHF,TRBJ1-5,NA,TRBV5-6,NA
TGTGCCAGCTTCACCAAGGGTGTGGTCCAGGGGAGGTTTTTT,CASFTKGVVQGRFF,TRBJ1-4,NA,TRBV18,NA
TGTGCCAGCAGCTTAGTTGTGAATCCGACAGATACGCAGTATTTT,CASSLVVNPTDTQYF,TRBJ2-3,NA,TRBV7-2,NA
TGTGCCTGTCCCCGTCGGGGCTACCAAGAGACCCAGTACTTC,CACPRRGYQETQYF,TRBJ2-5,NA,TRBV30,NA
TGTGCCAGCAGATTTCGTCCCACAAATCAGCCCCAGCATTTT,CASRFRPTNQPQHF,TRBJ1-5,NA,TRBV28,NA
TGTGCCAGCAGTGAAATGTTGACTAGCGGGAGCGGGGAGCTGTTTTTT,CASSEMLTSGSGELFF,TRBJ2-2,once,TRBV25-1,TRBD2
TGTGCCAGCAGCCCTCGACAGGGAGAACAGCCCCAGCATTTT,CASSPRQGEQPQHF,TRBJ1-5,once,TRBV4-2,TRBD1
TGTGCCAGCAGTCAGAGCTCTGGAAACACCATATATTTT,CASSQSSGNTIYF,TRBJ1-3,NA,TRBV6-1,NA
TGTGCCAGCAGCTTATACGTAGCAACTAATGAAAAACTGTTTTTT,CASSLYVATNEKLFF,TRBJ1-4,once,TRBV7-9,NA
TGCAGCGTATCCCGCACCAGGGACGGGACTGAAGCTTTCTTT,CSVSRTRDGTEAFF,TRBJ1-1,NA,TRBV29-1,NA
TGTGCCTGGGGGCAGGGGGTAACAGATACGCAGTATTTT,CAWGQGVTDTQYF,TRBJ2-3,NA,TRBV30,TRBD1
TGTGCCAGCAGCTTAGTAGCGGGAGGGGCCGGGGAGCTGTTTTTT,CASSLVAGGAGELFF,TRBJ2-2,NA,TRBV7-3,TRBD2
TGTGCCAGCAGTTTCAGGGGGCTTAAGACCGGGGAGCTGTTTTTT,CASSFRGLKTGELFF,TRBJ2-2,NA,TRBV6-5,TRBD1
TGTGCCGGACGCGCACAGCCGCGAGGAGGCTACACCTTC,CAGRAQPRGGYTF,TRBJ1-2,NA,TRBV10-3,NA
TGTGCCACTACCGACGGGCCGTGGGAAAAACTGTTTTTT,CATTDGPWEKLFF,TRBJ1-4,NA,TRBV15,NA
TGTGCCAGCAGTGGAGATAGCCTCCTGGGGGAGCTGTTTTTT,CASSGDSLLGELFF,TRBJ2-2,NA,TRBV6-1,NA
TGTGCCAGCTCACAACAGGGGGCGAAGGACACTGAAGCTTTCTTT,CASSQQGAKDTEAFF,TRBJ1-1,NA,TRBV18,TRBD1
TGTGCCAGCAGCTTCTTCTCGGCTAGCGGGGGAGCAGATACGCAGTATTTT,CASSFFSASGGADTQYF,TRBJ2-3,NA,TRBV5-5,TRBD2
TGTGCCAGCAGAGGTAGCGGGAGGATCGCAGATACGCAGTATTTT,CASRGSGRIADTQYF,TRBJ2-3,NA,TRBV6-5,TRBD2
TGTGCCAGCAGCTTAGGGGGACTAGCGGGAGTAATCCACGAGCAGTACTTC,CASSLGGLAGVIHEQYF,TRBJ2-7,NA,TRBV7-9,TRBD2
TGCGCCAGCAGCTACTGGAGTGGTGGTTCGGGGCAGACCTACGAGCAGTACTTC,CASSYWSGGSGQTYEQYF,TRBJ2-7,NA,TRBV5-1,NA
TGTGCCAGCAGTTACTCGGGCGGGGGCGTGGTAGATACGCAGTATTTT,CASSYSGGGVVDTQYF,TRBJ2-3,NA,TRBV6-5,NA
TGTGCCAGCTCACCACCGGAAGGACAGGGAAGCTCCTACGAGCAGTACTTC,CASSPPEGQGSSYEQYF,TRBJ2-7,NA,TRBV18,TRBD1